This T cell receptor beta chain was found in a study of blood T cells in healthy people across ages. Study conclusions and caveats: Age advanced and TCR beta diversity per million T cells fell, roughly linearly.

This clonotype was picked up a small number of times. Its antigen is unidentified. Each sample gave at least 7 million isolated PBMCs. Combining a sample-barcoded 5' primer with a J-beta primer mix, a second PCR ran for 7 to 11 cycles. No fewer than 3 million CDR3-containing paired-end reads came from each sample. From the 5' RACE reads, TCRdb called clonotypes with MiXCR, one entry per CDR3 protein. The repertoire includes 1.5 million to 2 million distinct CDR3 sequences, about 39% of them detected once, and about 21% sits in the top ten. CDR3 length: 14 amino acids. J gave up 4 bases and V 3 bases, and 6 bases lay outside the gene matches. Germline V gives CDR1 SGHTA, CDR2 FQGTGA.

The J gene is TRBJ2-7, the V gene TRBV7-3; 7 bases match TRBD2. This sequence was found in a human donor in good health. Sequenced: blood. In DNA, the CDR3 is TGTGCCAGCAGCTTGGGCGGGGGTGAATACGAGCAGTACTTC. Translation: CASSLGGGEYEQYF.